The 21 T cell receptor beta chains given below trace back to one sample, sequenced in a study of CD8+ T cells in alopecia areata. Once RNA had been extracted, it was reverse transcribed into cDNA to act as the sequencing template. Clones were sequenced by immunoSEQ multiplex PCR, and TCRdb holds only the in-frame ones, with some missing. This table holds roughly 140,000 clones, around two thirds found once. What was sequenced was CD8+ T cells sorted from blood. These receptors all come from a human donor in good health.

This chain connects TRBV13 to TRBJ2-1; D gene ambiguous. Germline lookup yields CDR1 PRHDT and CDR2 FYEKMQ (reference sequence). CDR3 size: 13 residues. With 1 base removed from V and 8 bases from J, the gap between germline ends came to 9 bases. The CDR3 protein is CASSLAERHEQFF. In DNA form, the CDR3 reads TGTGCCAGCAGCTTAGCGGAGCGCCATGAGCAGTTCTTC.

This clone has just a few counts. J is TRBJ2-3 and V is TRBV13; D ambiguous. This CDR3 has 13 residues. V was clipped by 0 bases and J by 2 bases, with 3 bases between them. Per the germline V gene, CDR1 is PRHDT and CDR2 is FYEKMQ (reference sequence). CDR3 bases: TGTGCCAGCAGCTTAGGTATCACAGATACGCAGTATTTT. It yields the protein CASSLGITDTQYF.

The chain carries TRBV6-6 and TRBJ1-4, with D unresolved. The germline V gene has CDR1 MNHNY and CDR2 SVGAGI (reference sequence). CDR3 length: 10 residues. V was cut by 8 bases and J by 8 bases, with 6 bases left in between. CDR3 DNA sequence: TGTGCCAGCCGGGCCGAAAAACTGTTTTTT. As protein: CASRAEKLFF.

This chain links TRBV9 with TRBJ2-1, with TRBD2 identical over 11 bases. J gave up 10 bases and V 3 bases, and 3 bases lay outside the gene matches. This CDR3 is built from 13 residues. The V gene's germline CDR1 is SGDLS and CDR2 YYNGEE. CDR3: CASSGSGRAEQFF. As DNA, the CDR3 is TGTGCCAGCAGCGGTAGCGGGAGGGCCGAGCAGTTCTTC.

The chain is built from TRBV28 and TRBJ1-5; no definite D call. This CDR3 comprises 14 residues. Trimming took 3 bases from V and 3 from J, leaving 9 bases between them. The germline gives CDR1 MDHEN, CDR2 SYDVKM. The CDR3 protein is CASSFRRPNQPQHF. The CDR3 DNA sequence: TGTGCCAGCAGTTTCAGGAGGCCCAATCAGCCCCAGCATTTT.

V usage is TRBV7-9 and J usage is TRBJ2-5, with TRBD2 matching over 10 bases. V lost 5 bases and J lost 4; bases outside the gene matches: 10. The CDR3 spans 16 residues. The V gene's germline CDR1 is SEHNR and CDR2 FQNEAQ (reference sequence). CDR3 loop: CASSLTSSSGRETQYF. The DNA for the CDR3 is TGTGCCAGCAGCCTTACATCCTCTAGCGGGAGAGAGACCCAGTACTTC.

This clone came up a few times. This rearrangement joins TRBV29-1 to TRBJ2-7; no reliable D call. Per germline, CDR1 SQVTM and CDR2 ANQGSEA. CDR3 length: 11 residues. V lost 3 bases, J lost 2 bases, and 5 bases lay in between. In DNA, the CDR3 is TGCAGCGTTGATAACACCTACGAGCAGTACTTC. Translation gives CSVDNTYEQYF.

The chain is built from TRBV29-1 and TRBJ1-2, with D maybe TRBD1 (5 bases). The CDR3 extends over 13 amino acids. CDR1 is SQVTM and CDR2 is ANQGSEA in the germline V gene. V was shortened by 2 bases and J by 6 bases, with 13 bases between the two germline ends. CDR3 DNA: TGCAGCGTTGAATCCAGGGCCCACAATGGCTACACCTTC. Translation: CSVESRAHNGYTF.

The chain is built from TRBV9 and TRBJ1-1; D call uncertain. This CDR3 contains 14 residues. V lost 3 bases to trimming and J lost 3 bases, with 12 bases between them. Germline lookup yields CDR1 SGDLS and CDR2 YYNGEE. The CDR3 nucleotides are TGTGCCAGCAGCGGGCCGGTCACCGACACTGAAGCTTTCTTT. Translating it yields CASSGPVTDTEAFF. Filled out from reference TRBV9 and TRBJ1-1, the complete variable domain reads DSGVTQTPKHLITATGQRVTLRCSPRSGDLSVYWYQQSLDQGLQFLIQYYNGEERAKGNILERFSAQQFPDLHSELNLSSLELGDSALYFCASSGPVTDTEAFFGQGTRLTVV.

The chain recombines TRBV29-1 with TRBJ2-1; TRBD2 might be the D (5 bases). The CDR3 length is 12 residues. Germline CDR1 SQVTM, CDR2 ANQGSEA. V shed 4 bases and J shed 5 bases, with 9 bases lying between them. The CDR3 protein is CSVVGRHNEQFF. CDR3 DNA sequence: TGCAGCGTTGTGGGGAGACACAATGAGCAGTTCTTC.

This clone was seen more than once but under ten times. The V gene is TRBV4-1, the J gene TRBJ2-7; weak D call: TRBD1 (6 bases). The CDR3 is made up of 13 amino acids. Trimming cost V 0 bases and J 6 bases, with 9 bases left between them. The germline V gene encodes CDR1 MGHRA and CDR2 YSYEKL. For the CDR3, the DNA is TGCGCCAGCAGCCAAGATGGACAGACCGAGCAGTACTTC. Its protein is CASSQDGQTEQYF.

The chain carries TRBV6-5 and TRBJ2-2; D is perhaps TRBD1 (5 bases). Germline-derived CDR1 and CDR2 are MNHEY and SVGAGI. V was pared by 5 bases and J by 1 base, with 11 bases between. The CDR3 is 15 amino acids. The CDR3 loop is CASSPGSWNTGELFF. The CDR3 bases are TGTGCCAGCAGTCCAGGGTCGTGGAACACCGGGGAGCTGTTTTTT.

This chain links TRBV30 with TRBJ1-1; perhaps TRBD1 as D (5 bases). The CDR3 has 14 residues. Trimming removed 3 bases at V and 0 bases at J, with 11 bases between. From germline, CDR1 is GTSNPN and CDR2 SVGIG (reference sequence). The CDR3 region has the DNA TGTGCCTGGAGATTGACAGTGATGAACACTGAAGCTTTCTTT. Translation: CAWRLTVMNTEAFF.

About this clone itself: This specimen includes other DNA sequences encoding the same CDR3. This sequence joins TRBV9 and TRBJ1-2; no clear D gene. The CDR3 runs to 12 residues. V shed 0 bases and J shed 6 bases, with 6 bases lying between them. Germline CDR1 SGDLS, CDR2 YYNGEE. CDR3 bases: TGTGCCAGCAGCGTAGGATTAGATGGCTACACCTTC. Translated: CASSVGLDGYTF.

The chain has TRBV6-6 and TRBJ2-5, with D perhaps TRBD1 (6 bases). The CDR3 is 15 amino acids. The V end was cut by 2 bases, the J end by 5 bases, with 15 bases between. CDR1 MNHNY and CDR2 SVGAGI come from the germline V gene (reference sequence). DNA for the CDR3: TGTGCCAGCAGTTACCGGCCACAGGGTTTGGAGACCCAGTACTTC. Amino acid sequence: CASSYRPQGLETQYF.

J is TRBJ2-1 and V is TRBV6-6; 7 bases agree with TRBD1. This CDR3 spans 15 amino acids. Germline CDR1 reads MNHNY; CDR2 reads SVGAGI (reference sequence). V lost 2 bases and J lost 4; bases outside the gene matches: 5. The CDR3 sequence: CASSYSQGEYNEQFF. The CDR3 DNA reads TGTGCCAGCAGTTACAGTCAGGGGGAATACAATGAGCAGTTCTTC.

The rearrangement joins TRBV5-6 to TRBJ2-7; 9 bases are a match to TRBD1. The CDR3 contains 14 residues. V trimming: 0 bases; J trimming: 5 bases; junction bases outside the gene matches: 3. Per germline, CDR1 SGHDT and CDR2 YYEEEE. CDR3 sequence (DNA): TGTGCCAGCAGCTTGGGAGGGACAGGGAACGAGCAGTACTTC. Amino acids: CASSLGGTGNEQYF.

The chain uses TRBV10-2 and TRBJ2-7, with 10 bases fitting TRBD2. Trimming at V came to 1 base and at J to 4 bases, leaving 4 bases not matched to a gene. Germline V CDR1 and CDR2: WSHSY, SAAADI. This CDR3 region has 15 residues. This chain's CDR3 is CASSEWLAGAYEQYF. In DNA form, the CDR3 reads TGCGCCAGCAGTGAGTGGCTAGCGGGAGCGTACGAGCAGTACTTC.

This rearrangement joins TRBV6-1 to TRBJ2-5; TRBD1 agrees at 7 bases. Germline-derived CDR1 and CDR2 are MNHNS and SASEGT. The V segment lost 8 bases and the J segment 10 bases; nucleotides outside the gene matches: 16. The CDR3 extends over 14 amino acids. The CDR3 nucleotides read TGTGCCAGCGAAGTCATGGGACAGTTCGGAGACCAGTACTTC. It specifies CASEVMGQFGDQYF.

V is TRBV7-9 and J is TRBJ2-7; D gene unclear. V was clipped by 5 bases and J by 5 bases, with 10 bases between them. CDR1 is SEHNR and CDR2 is FQNEAQ in the germline V gene (reference sequence). This CDR3 is built from 12 residues. The chain's CDR3 is CASSVGSHEQYF. The CDR3 DNA reads as TGTGCCAGCAGCGTGGGCAGCCACGAGCAGTACTTC.

The rearrangement uses TRBV4-1 and TRBJ1-5, with 11 bases matching TRBD1. Trimming at V came to 4 bases and at J to 5 bases, leaving 1 base not matched to a gene. The CDR3 totals 14 residues. Germline V gives CDR1 MGHRA, CDR2 YSYEKL. This CDR3 is CASSLGQGDQPQHF. The CDR3 DNA follows: TGCGCCAGCAGCCTGGGACAGGGGGATCAGCCCCAGCATTTT.